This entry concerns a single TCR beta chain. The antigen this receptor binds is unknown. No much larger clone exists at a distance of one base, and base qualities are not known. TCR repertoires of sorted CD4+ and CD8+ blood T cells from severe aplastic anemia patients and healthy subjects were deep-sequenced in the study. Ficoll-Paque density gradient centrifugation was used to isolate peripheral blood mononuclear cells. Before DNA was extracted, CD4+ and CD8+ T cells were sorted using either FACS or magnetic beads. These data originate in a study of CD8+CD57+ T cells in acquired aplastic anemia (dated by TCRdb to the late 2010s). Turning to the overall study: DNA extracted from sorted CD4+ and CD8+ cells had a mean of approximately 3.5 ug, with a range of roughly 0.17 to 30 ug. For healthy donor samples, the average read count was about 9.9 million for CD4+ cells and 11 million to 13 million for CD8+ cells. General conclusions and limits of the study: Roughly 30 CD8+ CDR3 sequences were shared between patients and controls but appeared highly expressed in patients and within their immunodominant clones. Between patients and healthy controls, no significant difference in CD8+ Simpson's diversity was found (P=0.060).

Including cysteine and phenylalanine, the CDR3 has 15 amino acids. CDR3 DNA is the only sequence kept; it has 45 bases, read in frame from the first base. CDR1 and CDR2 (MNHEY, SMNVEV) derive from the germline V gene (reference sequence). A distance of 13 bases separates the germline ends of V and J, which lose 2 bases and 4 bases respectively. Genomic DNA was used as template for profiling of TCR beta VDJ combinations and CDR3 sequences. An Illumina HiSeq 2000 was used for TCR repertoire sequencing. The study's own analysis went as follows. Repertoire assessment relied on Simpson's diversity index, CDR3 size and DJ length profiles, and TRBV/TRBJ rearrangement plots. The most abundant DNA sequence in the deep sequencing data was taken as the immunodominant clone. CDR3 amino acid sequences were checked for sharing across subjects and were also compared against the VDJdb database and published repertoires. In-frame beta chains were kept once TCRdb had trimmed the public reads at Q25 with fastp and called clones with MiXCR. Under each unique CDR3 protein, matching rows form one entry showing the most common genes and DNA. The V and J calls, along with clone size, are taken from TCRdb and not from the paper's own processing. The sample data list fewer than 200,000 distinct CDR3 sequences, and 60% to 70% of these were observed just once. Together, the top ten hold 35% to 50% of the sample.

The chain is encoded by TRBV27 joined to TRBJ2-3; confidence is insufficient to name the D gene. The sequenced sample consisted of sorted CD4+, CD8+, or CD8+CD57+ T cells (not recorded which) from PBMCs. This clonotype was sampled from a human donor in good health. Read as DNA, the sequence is TGTGCCAGCAGTTTAGTCCCCTCCGTAGCAGATACGCAGTATTTT. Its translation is CASSLVPSVADTQYF.